Given below is one T cell receptor beta chain in context. Its antigen is still unknown. The sample is drawn from a study of TIL therapy for anti-PD-1-resistant metastatic lung cancer. Study information: Half of patients were current or former smokers. Study outcomes and limitations: This highly selected cohort may not generalize to typical lung cancer patients. After infusion, TIL clonotypes partly replaced peripheral T cells and declined over months.

Time point described: pre-treatment sample, taken before nivolumab and TIL therapy. Sequencing used immunoSEQ v3. Libraries were sequenced to 1.5 million to 2 million read pairs (survey) or about 5-6 million (deep). Sequencing was performed with immunoSEQ multiplex PCR; in TCRdb, only in-frame clones are kept and a portion is missing. The sample lists 40,000 to 55,000 clones; around 80% were seen once. The CDR3 sequence is 15 residues long. The germline CDR1 and CDR2 sequences are MNHEY and SVGAGI. Trimming shortened V by 7 bases and J by 10 bases, and 20 bases separated the two germline ends. The source material was blood, sampled at baseline. The sequence was obtained from a woman aged 25-85 years with non-small cell lung cancer. This chain links TRBV6-5 with TRBJ1-6; D is perhaps TRBD1 (5 bases). The CDR3, as DNA: TGTGCCAGCACTAGTGGGGCAGCTGGACGATCACCCCTCCACTTT. This encodes CASTSGAAGRSPLHF.